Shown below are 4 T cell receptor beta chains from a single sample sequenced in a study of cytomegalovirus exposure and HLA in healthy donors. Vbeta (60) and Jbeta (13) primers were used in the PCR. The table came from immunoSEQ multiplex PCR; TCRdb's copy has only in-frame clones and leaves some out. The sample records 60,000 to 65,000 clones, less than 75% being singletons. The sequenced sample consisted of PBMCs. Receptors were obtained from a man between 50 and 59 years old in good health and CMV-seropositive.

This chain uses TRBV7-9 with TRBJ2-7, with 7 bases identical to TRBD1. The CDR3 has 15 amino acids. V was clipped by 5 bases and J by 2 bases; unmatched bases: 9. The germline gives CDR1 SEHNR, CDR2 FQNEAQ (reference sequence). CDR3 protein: CASSDSPTGPYEQYF. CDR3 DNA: TGTGCCAGCAGCGATTCCCCGACAGGGCCCTACGAGCAGTACTTC.

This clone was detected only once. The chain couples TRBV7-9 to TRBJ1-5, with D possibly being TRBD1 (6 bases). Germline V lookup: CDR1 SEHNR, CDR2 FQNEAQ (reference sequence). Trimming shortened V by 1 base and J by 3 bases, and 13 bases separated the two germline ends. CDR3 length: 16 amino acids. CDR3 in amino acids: CASSLGQAPFNQPQHF. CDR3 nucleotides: TGTGCCAGCAGCTTAGGACAGGCTCCCTTCAATCAGCCCCAGCATTTT.

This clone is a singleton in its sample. CDR3 in DNA: TGTGCCAGCAGTTCTAAAACAGGGGGCGCTGGAAACACCATATATTTT. This gives the protein CASSSKTGGAGNTIYF. This chain connects TRBV5-4 to TRBJ1-3, with 9 nucleotides matching TRBD1. Germline V gene sequence: CDR1 SGHNT, CDR2 YYREEE (reference sequence). The CDR3 loop spans 16 amino acids. Losses at the gene ends were 5 bases for V and 2 bases for J; bases not matched to a gene: 8.

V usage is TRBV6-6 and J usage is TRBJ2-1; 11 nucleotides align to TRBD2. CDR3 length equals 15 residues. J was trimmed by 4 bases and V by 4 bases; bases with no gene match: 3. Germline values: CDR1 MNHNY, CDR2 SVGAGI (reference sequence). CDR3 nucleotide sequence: TGTGCCAGCAGTTTACTAGCGGGGGAGTACAATGAGCAGTTCTTC. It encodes CASSLLAGEYNEQFF.